The next 20 T cell receptor beta chains were all read from a single sample in a study of CD8+CD57+ T cells in acquired aplastic anemia. Profiles of TCR beta VDJ and CDR3 were generated from a genomic DNA template. TCRdb re-analysed the reads in MiXCR, keeping a single row per CDR3 protein. This table has about 190,000 distinct CDR3 sequences, approximately 49% appearing once. Material for sequencing was sorted CD4+, CD8+, or CD8+CD57+ T cells (not recorded which) from PBMCs. Every receptor here comes from a human donor in good health, serving as a control.

The V and J genes are TRBV2 and TRBJ1-3; the D is unclear. Germline V gene sequence: CDR1 SNHLY, CDR2 FYNNEI. The CDR3 spans 13 residues. V lost 7 bases, J lost 1 base, and 8 bases lay in between. The CDR3 region is CASIQESGNTIYF. Written as DNA, the CDR3 is TGTGCCAGCATTCAGGAATCTGGAAACACCATATATTTT.

This clonotype was observed at least ten times. The rearrangement links TRBV20-1 to TRBJ2-1; 13 positions agree with TRBD2. The CDR3 is 14 amino acids. V dropped 6 bases and J dropped 5; count of bases not matched to a gene: 4. Germline V lookup: CDR1 DFQATT, CDR2 SNEGSKA (reference sequence). CDR3 nucleotide sequence: TGCAGTGCCTCGACTAGCGGGAGGCACAATGAGCAGTTCTTC. Its translation: CSASTSGRHNEQFF.

This clonotype was observed many times. The chain is built from TRBV5-8 and TRBJ1-3; TRBD1 might be the D (6 bases). CDR1 and CDR2 from the germline V gene are SGHTS and YDEGEE. The length of the CDR3 is 15 residues. V was pared by 4 bases and J by 0 bases, with 11 bases between. This CDR3 reads CASSPDSSSGNTIYF. CDR3 coding DNA: TGTGCCAGCAGCCCGGACAGTAGCTCTGGAAACACCATATATTTT.

This clonotype was recorded many times. The chain joins TRBV7-8 to TRBJ2-7; D is unclear. This CDR3 has 13 residues. The germline V gene encodes CDR1 SGHVS and CDR2 FQNEAQ. Trimming cost V 2 bases and J 6 bases, with 11 bases left between them. The DNA for the CDR3 is TGTGCCAGCAGCTTACGCGGCGGCGGCGAGCAGTACTTC. The encoded protein is CASSLRGGGEQYF.

Concerning this clonotype itself: An end of the junction differs from the germline gene, which may be a read error. CDR3 coding DNA: TGTGCCAGCAGCTTTTCCGGGACAGGGGCCTACGTCCTGACTTTC. It is translated as CASSFSGTGAYVLTF. The chain employs TRBV7-2 and TRBJ2-6, with 10 bases that match TRBD1. The length of the CDR3 is 15 residues. From germline, CDR1 is SGHTA and CDR2 FQGNSA.

The CDR3 coding sequence is TGCAGCGTGGACAGGGACTCTGGAAACACCATATATTTT. Encoded protein: CSVDRDSGNTIYF. The V and J genes are TRBV29-1 and TRBJ1-3; 8 positions agree with TRBD1. Germline assignment: CDR1 SQVTM and CDR2 ANQGSEA. The V and J ends lost 6 bases and 0 bases, in that order; junction bases with no gene match: 1. The CDR3 consists of 13 residues.

The V and J genes are TRBV10-3 and TRBJ2-6; 9 nucleotides agree with TRBD1. CDR1 and CDR2 (germline): ENHRY, SYGVKD. V shed 8 bases, J shed 2 bases, and the junction held 7 bases outside the gene matches. This CDR3 has 16 residues. CDR3 protein: CAIAGQGLAGANVLTF. DNA for the CDR3: TGTGCCATCGCCGGACAGGGGCTCGCTGGGGCCAACGTCCTGACTTTC.

This clonotype has ten or more counts. This chain connects TRBV24-1 to TRBJ1-5; 9 bases match TRBD1. There are 15 residues in the CDR3. J was trimmed by 11 bases and V by 4 bases; bases with no gene match: 11. Germline assignment: CDR1 KGHDR and CDR2 SFDVKD. The DNA for the CDR3 is TGTGCCACCAGTGACCGAACAGGGGGCTCTAATACCCAGCATTTT. This sequence encodes CATSDRTGGSNTQHF.

This clonotype was seen a handful of times. Given a much more abundant clone one base away, this may be a read error. The CDR3 here is CASSLGFDQPQHF. In DNA, the CDR3 is TGTGCCAGCAGTTTAGGTTTCGATCAGCCCCAGCATTTT. V and J are TRBV12-3 or TRBV12-4 and TRBJ1-5, with D hard to call. Trimming removed 1 base from V and 5 bases from J, with 6 bases in between. The CDR3 has 13 residues.

Note on this clonotype: A much bigger clone sits one base away, suggesting this may be a read error. J is TRBJ1-2 and V is TRBV4-3; 7 nucleotides agree with TRBD1. The CDR3 has 14 amino acids. Losses at the gene ends were 1 base for V and 8 bases for J; bases not matched to a gene: 7. Germline assignment: CDR1 LGHNA and CDR2 YSLEER. CDR3 residues: CASSQVIAGGGYTF. CDR3 DNA sequence: TGCGCCAGCAGCCAAGTGATCGCAGGGGGAGGCTACACCTTC.

This clonotype was seen many times. V gene TRBV20-1 combines with J gene TRBJ1-6; 9 bases map to TRBD1. Per germline, CDR1 DFQATT and CDR2 SNEGSKA (reference sequence). The CDR3 has 15 amino acids. V lost 3 bases, J lost 8 bases, and 8 bases stayed unmatched. The CDR3 region has the DNA TGCAGTGCTAGCTTTCCGGGACAGGGTTATTCACCCCTCCACTTT. As protein: CSASFPGQGYSPLHF.

This clonotype was seen a few times. This sequence joins TRBV28 and TRBJ2-1, with a tentative D call TRBD1 (7 bases). Trimming took 6 bases from V and 9 from J, leaving 24 bases between them. Germline assignment: CDR1 MDHEN and CDR2 SYDVKM. CDR3 length equals 16 residues. For the CDR3, the DNA is TGTGCCAGCAGCTCGTTAGGAGCGGGCAGGGGGGTTGAGCAGTTCTTC. It is translated as CASSSLGAGRGVEQFF. Supplemented by reference TRBV28 and TRBJ2-1, the full variable domain reads DVKVTQSSRYLVKRTGEKVFLECVQDMDHENMFWYRQDPGLGLRLIYFSYDVKMKEKGDIPEGYSVSREKKERFSLILESASTNQTSMYLCASSSLGAGRGVEQFFGPGTRLTVL.

This clonotype was picked up many times. This sequence joins TRBV9 and TRBJ2-1; 10 bases are a match to TRBD1. Trimming took 4 bases from V and 5 from J; bases not matched to a gene: 12. This CDR3 has 17 residues. CDR1 SGDLS and CDR2 YYNGEE come from the germline V gene. CDR3 DNA: TGTGCCAGCAGCACCCGTTCCGGGACAGGGGTTAACAATGAGCAGTTCTTC. Translation gives CASSTRSGTGVNNEQFF. Looking up the rest from reference TRBV9 and TRBJ2-1 gives the full variable domain: DSGVTQTPKHLITATGQRVTLRCSPRSGDLSVYWYQQSLDQGLQFLIQYYNGEERAKGNILERFSAQQFPDLHSELNLSSLELGDSALYFCASSTRSGTGVNNEQFFGPGTRLTVL.

On this clonotype itself: The conserved final phenylalanine or tryptophan is absent from the CDR3, which likely points to a read error. V and J are TRBV9 and TRBJ1-2; TRBD1 agrees at 7 bases. This CDR3 is built from 14 residues. The ends lost 4 bases at V and 3 bases at J; junction bases unmatched: 6. Looked up from germline, CDR1 is SGDLS and CDR2 is YYNGEE. CDR3 coding DNA: TGTGCCAGCAGCCAACAGACAGGGTACTATGGCTACACCTCC. Translation: CASSQQTGYYGYTS.

V is TRBV27 and J is TRBJ1-2; the D is unclear. This CDR3 is 13 amino acids long. Trimming took off 0 bases at V and 4 bases at J, with 6 bases between the two ends. Germline CDR1 is MNHEY and CDR2 is SMNVEV (reference sequence). The CDR3 here is CASSLSGSYGYTF. The CDR3 nucleotides read TGTGCCAGCAGTTTATCTGGGAGCTATGGCTACACCTTC.

The chain is built from TRBV2 and TRBJ1-2; the D is unclear. With 5 bases removed from V and 2 bases from J, the gap between germline ends came to 18 bases. The CDR3 loop spans 16 amino acids. Germline values: CDR1 SNHLY, CDR2 FYNNEI. CDR3 in amino acids: CASSFVPFLGNYGYTF. CDR3 bases: TGTGCCAGCAGTTTCGTACCCTTTTTGGGGAACTATGGCTACACCTTC.

The rearrangement links TRBV18 to TRBJ1-2; D perhaps matches TRBD1 (5 bases). The germline V gene has CDR1 KGHSH and CDR2 LQKENI. The CDR3 contains 13 residues. The V gene lost 0 bases and the J gene lost 6 bases, with 8 bases spanning the gap. The CDR3 sequence: CASSPPGGDGYTF. The CDR3 DNA reads TGTGCCAGCTCACCACCGGGGGGTGATGGCTACACCTTC.

This clonotype was found many times. V gene TRBV4-2 combines with J gene TRBJ1-2; D remains unclear. V shed 0 bases and J shed 4 bases, with 9 bases lying between them. Germline loops: CDR1 LGHNA, CDR2 YNFKEQ. There are 14 residues in the CDR3. The CDR3 is CASSQDRDSYGYTF. DNA for the CDR3: TGTGCCAGCAGCCAAGACAGAGATTCCTATGGCTACACCTTC.

This clonotype appeared many times. The chain is built from TRBV4-2 and TRBJ2-4; D might be TRBD1 (6 bases). This CDR3 is 18 amino acids long. CDR1 is LGHNA and CDR2 is YNFKEQ in the germline V gene. Deletions cut 0 bases from V and 0 bases from J, with 15 bases between. CDR3 amino acids: CASSQDLGAGVAKNIQYF. The CDR3 coding sequence is TGTGCCAGCAGCCAAGATTTGGGGGCAGGAGTAGCCAAAAACATTCAGTACTTC.

This clonotype was seen many times. V usage is TRBV7-2 and J usage is TRBJ1-5; D uncertain. Germline CDR1 SGHTA, CDR2 FQGNSA. V lost 3 bases and J lost 0, with 12 bases in between. This CDR3 comprises 16 residues. The chain's CDR3 is CASSLRAGDSNQPQHF. In DNA, the CDR3 is TGTGCCAGCAGCTTGCGCGCAGGAGATAGCAATCAGCCCCAGCATTTT.